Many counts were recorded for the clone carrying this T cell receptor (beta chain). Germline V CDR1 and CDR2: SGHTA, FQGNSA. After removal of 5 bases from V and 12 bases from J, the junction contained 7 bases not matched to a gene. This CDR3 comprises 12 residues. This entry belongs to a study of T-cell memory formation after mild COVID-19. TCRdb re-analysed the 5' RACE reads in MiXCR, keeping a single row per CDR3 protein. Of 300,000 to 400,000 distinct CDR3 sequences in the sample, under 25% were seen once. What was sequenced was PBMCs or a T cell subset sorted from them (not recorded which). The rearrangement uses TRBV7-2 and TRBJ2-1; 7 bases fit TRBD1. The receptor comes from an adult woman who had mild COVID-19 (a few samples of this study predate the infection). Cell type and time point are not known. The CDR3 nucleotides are TGTGCCAGCAGCGCCACAGGGGAAACGCAGTTCTTC. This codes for CASSATGETQFF.